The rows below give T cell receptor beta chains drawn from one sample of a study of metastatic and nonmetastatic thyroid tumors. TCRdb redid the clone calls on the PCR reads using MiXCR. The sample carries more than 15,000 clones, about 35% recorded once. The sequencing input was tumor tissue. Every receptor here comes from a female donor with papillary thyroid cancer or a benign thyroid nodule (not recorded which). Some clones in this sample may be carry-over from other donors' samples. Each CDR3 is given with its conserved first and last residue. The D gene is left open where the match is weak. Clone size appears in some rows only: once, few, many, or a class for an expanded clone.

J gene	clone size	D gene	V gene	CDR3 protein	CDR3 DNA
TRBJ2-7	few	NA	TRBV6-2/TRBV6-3	CASSYSIGEQYF	TGTGCCAGCAGTTACTCGATAGGGGAGCAGTACTTC
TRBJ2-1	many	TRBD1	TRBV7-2	CASTKQGNEQFF	TGTGCCAGCACTAAACAGGGGAATGAGCAGTTCTTC
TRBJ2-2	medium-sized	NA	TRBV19	CASSLGLTNTGELFF	TGTGCCAGTAGTCTTGGACTGACGAACACCGGGGAGCTGTTTTTT
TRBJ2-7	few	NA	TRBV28	CASSLWGSPGSYEQYF	TGTGCCAGCAGTTTATGGGGGAGTCCGGGCTCATACGAGCAGTACTTC
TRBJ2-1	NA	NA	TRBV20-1	CSARRGARVGEQFF	TGCAGTGCTAGAAGAGGGGCCCGGGTCGGTGAGCAGTTCTTC
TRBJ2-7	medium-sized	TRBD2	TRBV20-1	CSARAAGGSYEQYF	TGCAGTGCTAGGGCAGCGGGGGGCTCCTACGAGCAGTACTTC
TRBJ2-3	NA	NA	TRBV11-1	CASSLAPNTQYF	TGTGCCAGCAGCTTAGCCCCGAATACGCAGTATTTT
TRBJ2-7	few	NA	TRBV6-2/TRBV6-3	CASSGGGWSSYEQYF	TGTGCCAGCAGTGGAGGCGGATGGAGCTCCTACGAGCAGTACTTC
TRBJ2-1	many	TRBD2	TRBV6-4	CASSDSSGGANEQFF	TGTGCCAGCAGTGACTCTAGCGGGGGGGCCAATGAGCAGTTCTTC
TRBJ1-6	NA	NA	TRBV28	CASSYGQSLHF	TGTGCCAGCAGTTACGGACAGTCCCTCCACTTT
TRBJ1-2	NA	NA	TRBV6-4	CASTRPGNYGYTF	TGTGCCAGCACGAGGCCTGGGAACTATGGCTACACCTTC
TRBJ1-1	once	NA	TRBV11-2	CASSSRVSNTEAFF	TGTGCCAGCAGCTCCCGAGTCTCGAACACTGAAGCTTTCTTT
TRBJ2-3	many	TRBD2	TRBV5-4	CASSGGGYTDTQYF	TGTGCCAGCAGCGGGGGGGGATACACAGATACGCAGTATTTT
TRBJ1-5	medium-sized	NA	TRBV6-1	CASSENWGDNQPQHF	TGTGCCAGCAGTGAAAATTGGGGGGACAATCAGCCCCAGCATTTT
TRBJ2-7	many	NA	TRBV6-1	CASRPSGQSSYEQYF	TGTGCCAGCAGACCCAGCGGACAGAGCTCCTACGAGCAGTACTTC
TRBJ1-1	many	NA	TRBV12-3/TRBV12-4	CASSPARATEAFF	TGTGCCAGCAGTCCCGCCAGGGCGACTGAAGCTTTCTTT
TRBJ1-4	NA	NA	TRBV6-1	CASSAQGGEKLFF	TGTGCCAGCAGTGCGCAGGGAGGAGAAAAACTGTTTTTT
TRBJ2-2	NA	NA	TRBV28	CASSYRGTGELFF	TGTGCCAGCAGTTATAGGGGGACCGGGGAGCTGTTTTTT
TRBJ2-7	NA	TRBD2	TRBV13	CASSSGLAYEQYF	TGTGCCAGCAGCTCCGGACTAGCCTACGAGCAGTACTTC
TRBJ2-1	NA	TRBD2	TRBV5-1	CASSLGTSNEQFF	TGCGCCAGCAGCTTGGGGACTAGCAATGAGCAGTTCTTC
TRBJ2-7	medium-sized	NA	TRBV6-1	CASSHRDGYEQYF	TGTGCCAGCAGCCACAGGGACGGCTACGAGCAGTACTTC
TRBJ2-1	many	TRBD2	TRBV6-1	CASNLAGGNEQFF	TGTGCCAGCAACCTAGCGGGAGGGAATGAGCAGTTCTTC
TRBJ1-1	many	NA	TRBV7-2	CASSLGGGGNTEAFF	TGTGCCAGCAGCTTAGGGGGCGGGGGGAACACTGAAGCTTTCTTT
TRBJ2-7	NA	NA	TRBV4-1	CASSHRTGVIAGVPLEQYF	TGCGCCAGCAGCCACCGGACAGGGGTAATAGCGGGAGTCCCTCTCGAGCAGTACTTC
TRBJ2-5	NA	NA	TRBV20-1	CSASPWVGGDQETQYF	TGCAGTGCGTCTCCGTGGGTGGGCGGCGACCAAGAGACCCAGTACTTC
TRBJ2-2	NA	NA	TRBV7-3	CASSLEGSSTGELFF	TGTGCCAGCAGCTTAGAAGGGTCGAGCACCGGGGAGCTGTTTTTT
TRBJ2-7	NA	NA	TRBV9	CASSVEKKHYEQYF	TGTGCCAGCAGCGTAGAAAAGAAGCACTACGAGCAGTACTTC
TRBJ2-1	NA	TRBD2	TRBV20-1	CSAVAGIYNEQFF	TGCAGTGCGGTAGCGGGGATATACAATGAGCAGTTCTTC
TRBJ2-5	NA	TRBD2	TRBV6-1	CASSGLTSLQETQYF	TGTGCCAGCAGTGGCTTGACTAGCCTCCAAGAGACCCAGTACTTC
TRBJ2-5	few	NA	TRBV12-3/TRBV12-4	CASSLGYPGTKKETQYF	TGTGCCAGCAGTCTGGGATACCCCGGGACAAAGAAAGAGACCCAGTACTTC
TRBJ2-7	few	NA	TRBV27	CASSLLGTASSYEQYF	TGTGCCAGCAGTTTACTCGGGACTGCCAGCTCCTACGAGCAGTACTTC
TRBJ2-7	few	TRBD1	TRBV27	CASSLGDSYEQYF	TGTGCCAGCAGCCTAGGGGACAGCTACGAGCAGTACTTC
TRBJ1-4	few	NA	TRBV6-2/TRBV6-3	CASSYTTGTNEKLFF	TGTGCCAGCAGTTACACTACAGGGACTAATGAAAAACTGTTTTTT
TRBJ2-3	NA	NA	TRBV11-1	CASSSPGAGGTDTQYF	TGTGCCAGCAGCTCCCCTGGGGCAGGGGGGACAGATACGCAGTATTTT
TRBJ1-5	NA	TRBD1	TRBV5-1	CASSPYGQGNQPQHF	TGCGCCAGCAGCCCCTATGGACAGGGGAATCAGCCCCAGCATTTT
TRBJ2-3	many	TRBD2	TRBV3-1	CASSQGLAGGPDTQYF	TGTGCCAGCAGCCAAGGACTAGCGGGGGGGCCGGATACGCAGTATTTT
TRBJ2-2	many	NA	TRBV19	CASSMGHTGELFF	TGTGCCAGTAGTATGGGGCACACCGGGGAGCTGTTTTTT
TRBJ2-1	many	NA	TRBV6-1	CASSEAERAQFF	TGTGCCAGCAGTGAAGCCGAGCGGGCGCAGTTCTTC
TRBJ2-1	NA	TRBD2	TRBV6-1	CASSGSGEYNEQFF	TGTGCCAGCAGTGGTAGCGGGGAGTACAATGAGCAGTTCTTC
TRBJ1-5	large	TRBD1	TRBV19	CASSTRTGGIYSNQPQHF	TGTGCCAGTAGTACCCGGACAGGGGGCATCTATAGCAATCAGCCCCAGCATTTT
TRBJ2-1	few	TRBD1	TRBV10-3	CAISGTGYNEQFF	TGTGCCATCAGTGGGACAGGTTACAATGAGCAGTTCTTC
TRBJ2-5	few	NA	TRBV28	CASSLRLHQETQYF	TGTGCCAGCAGTCTACGACTCCACCAAGAGACCCAGTACTTC
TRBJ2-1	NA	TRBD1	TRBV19	CASSRTGGFDEQFF	TGTGCCAGTAGCCGGACAGGGGGCTTCGATGAGCAGTTCTTC